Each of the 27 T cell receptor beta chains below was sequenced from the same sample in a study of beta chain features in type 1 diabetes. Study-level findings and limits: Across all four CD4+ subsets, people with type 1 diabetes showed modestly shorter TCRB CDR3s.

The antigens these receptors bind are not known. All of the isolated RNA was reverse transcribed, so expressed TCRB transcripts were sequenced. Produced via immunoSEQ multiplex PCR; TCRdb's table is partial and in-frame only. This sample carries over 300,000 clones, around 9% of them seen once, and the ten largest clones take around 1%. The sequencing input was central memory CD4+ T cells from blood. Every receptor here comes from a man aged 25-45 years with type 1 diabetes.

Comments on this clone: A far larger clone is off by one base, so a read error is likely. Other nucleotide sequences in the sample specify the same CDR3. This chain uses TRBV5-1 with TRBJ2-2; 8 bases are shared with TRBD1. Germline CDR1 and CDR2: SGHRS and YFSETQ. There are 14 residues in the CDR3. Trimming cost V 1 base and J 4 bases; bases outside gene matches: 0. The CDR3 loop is CASSLQGATGELFF. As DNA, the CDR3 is TGCGCCAGCAGCTTGCAGGGGGCCACCGGGGAGCTGTTTTTT.

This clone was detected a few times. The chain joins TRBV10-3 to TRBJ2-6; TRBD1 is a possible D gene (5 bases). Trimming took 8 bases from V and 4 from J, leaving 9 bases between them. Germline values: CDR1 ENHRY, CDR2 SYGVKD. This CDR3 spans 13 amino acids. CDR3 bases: TGTGCCATCGGGCAGGGAGGGGCCAACGTCCTGACTTTC. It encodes CAIGQGGANVLTF.

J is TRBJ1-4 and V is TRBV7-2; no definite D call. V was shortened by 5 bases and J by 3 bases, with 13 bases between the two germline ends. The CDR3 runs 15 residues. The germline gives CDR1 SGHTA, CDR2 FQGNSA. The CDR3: CASSPRRGANEKLFF. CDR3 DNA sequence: TGTGCCAGCAGCCCCCGGCGGGGAGCTAATGAAAAACTGTTTTTT. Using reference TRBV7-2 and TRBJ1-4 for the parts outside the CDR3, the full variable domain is GAGVSQSPSNKVTEKGKDVELRCDPISGHTALYWYRQSLGQGLEFLIYFQGNSAPDKSGLPSDRFSAERTGGSVSTLTIQRTQQEDSAVYLCASSPRRGANEKLFFGSGTQLSVL.

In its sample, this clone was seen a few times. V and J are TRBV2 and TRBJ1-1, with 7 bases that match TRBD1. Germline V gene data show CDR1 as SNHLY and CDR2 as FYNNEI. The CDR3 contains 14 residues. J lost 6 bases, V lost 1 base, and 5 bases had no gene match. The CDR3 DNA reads TGTGCCAGCAGTGAAGGGCAGCAGGGGGCTGAAGCTTTCTTT. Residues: CASSEGQQGAEAFF.

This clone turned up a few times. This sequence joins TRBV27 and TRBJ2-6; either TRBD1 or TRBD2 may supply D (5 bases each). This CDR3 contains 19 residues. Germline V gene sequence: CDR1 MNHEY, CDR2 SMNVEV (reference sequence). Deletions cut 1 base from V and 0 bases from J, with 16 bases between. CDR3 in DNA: TGTGCCAGCAGTTTATGGTTTCGGGGCTCCAGCTCTGGGGCCAACGTCCTGACTTTC. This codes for CASSLWFRGSSSGANVLTF.

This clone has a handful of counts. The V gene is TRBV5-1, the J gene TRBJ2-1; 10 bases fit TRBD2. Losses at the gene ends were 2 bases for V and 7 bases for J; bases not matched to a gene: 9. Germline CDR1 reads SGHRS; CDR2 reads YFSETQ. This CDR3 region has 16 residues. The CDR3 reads CASSFEAGGPWNEQFF. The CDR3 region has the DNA TGCGCCAGCAGCTTTGAAGCGGGGGGGCCATGGAATGAGCAGTTCTTC.

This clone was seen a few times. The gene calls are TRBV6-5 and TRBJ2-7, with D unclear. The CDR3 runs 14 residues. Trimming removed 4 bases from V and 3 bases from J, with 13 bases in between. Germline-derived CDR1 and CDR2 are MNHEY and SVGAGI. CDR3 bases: TGTGCCAGCAGTTCCCCACCCAGGAACTACGAGCAGTACTTC. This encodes CASSSPPRNYEQYF.

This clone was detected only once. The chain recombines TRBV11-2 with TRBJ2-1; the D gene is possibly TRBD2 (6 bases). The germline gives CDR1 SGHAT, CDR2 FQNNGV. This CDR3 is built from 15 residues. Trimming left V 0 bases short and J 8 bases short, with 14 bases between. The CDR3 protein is CASSLEGGRAHEQFF. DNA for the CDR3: TGTGCCAGCAGCTTAGAGGGGGGACGGGCCCATGAGCAGTTCTTC.

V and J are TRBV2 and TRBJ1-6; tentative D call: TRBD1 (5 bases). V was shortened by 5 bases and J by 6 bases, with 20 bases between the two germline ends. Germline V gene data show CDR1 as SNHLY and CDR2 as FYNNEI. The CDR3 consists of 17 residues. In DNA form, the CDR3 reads TGTGCCAGCAGTAAGGCAGGGAATTATCGGGTTAATTCACCCCTCCACTTT. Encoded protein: CASSKAGNYRVNSPLHF.

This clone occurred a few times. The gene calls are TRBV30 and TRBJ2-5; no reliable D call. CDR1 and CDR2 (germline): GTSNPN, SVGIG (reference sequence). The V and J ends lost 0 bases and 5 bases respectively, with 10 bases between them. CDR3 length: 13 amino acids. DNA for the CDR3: TGTGCCTGGAGTGTAGGAGCACATGAGACCCAGTACTTC. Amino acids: CAWSVGAHETQYF.

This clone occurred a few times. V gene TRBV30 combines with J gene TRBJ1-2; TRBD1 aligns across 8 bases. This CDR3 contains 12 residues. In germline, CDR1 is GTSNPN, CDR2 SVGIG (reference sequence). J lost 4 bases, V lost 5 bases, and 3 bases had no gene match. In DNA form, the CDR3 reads TGTGCCTGGCAGGACAGGGCCTATGGCTACACCTTC. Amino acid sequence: CAWQDRAYGYTF.

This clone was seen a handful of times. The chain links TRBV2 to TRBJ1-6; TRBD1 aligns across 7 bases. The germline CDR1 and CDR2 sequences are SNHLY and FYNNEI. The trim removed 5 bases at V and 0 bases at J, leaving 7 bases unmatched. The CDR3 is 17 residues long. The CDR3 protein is CASSKDRISSYNSPLHF. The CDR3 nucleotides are TGTGCCAGCAGTAAGGACAGGATCAGCTCCTATAATTCACCCCTCCACTTT. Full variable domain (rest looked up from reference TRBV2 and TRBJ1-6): EPEVTQTPSHQVTQMGQEVILRCVPISNHLYFYWYRQILGQKVEFLVSFYNNEISEKSEIFDDQFSVERPDGSNFTLKIRSTKLEDSAMYFCASSKDRISSYNSPLHFGNGTRLTVT.

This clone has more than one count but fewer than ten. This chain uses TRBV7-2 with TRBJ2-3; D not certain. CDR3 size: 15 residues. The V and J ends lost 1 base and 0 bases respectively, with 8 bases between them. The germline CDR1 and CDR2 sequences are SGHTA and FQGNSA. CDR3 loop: CASSLGVPSTDTQYF. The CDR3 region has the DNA TGTGCCAGCAGCTTAGGGGTGCCCAGCACAGATACGCAGTATTTT.

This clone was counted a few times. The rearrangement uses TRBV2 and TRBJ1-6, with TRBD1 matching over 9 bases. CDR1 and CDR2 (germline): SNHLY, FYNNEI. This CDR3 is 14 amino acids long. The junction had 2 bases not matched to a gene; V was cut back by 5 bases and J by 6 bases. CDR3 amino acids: CASSPTGGNSPLHF. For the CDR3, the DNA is TGTGCCAGCAGTCCGACAGGGGGTAATTCACCCCTCCACTTT.

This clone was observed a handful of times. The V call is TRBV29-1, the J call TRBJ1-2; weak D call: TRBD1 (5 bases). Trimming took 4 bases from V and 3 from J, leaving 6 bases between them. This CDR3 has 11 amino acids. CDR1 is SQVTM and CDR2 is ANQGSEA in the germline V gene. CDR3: CSVAGDYGYTF. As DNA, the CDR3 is TGCAGCGTTGCGGGGGACTATGGCTACACCTTC.

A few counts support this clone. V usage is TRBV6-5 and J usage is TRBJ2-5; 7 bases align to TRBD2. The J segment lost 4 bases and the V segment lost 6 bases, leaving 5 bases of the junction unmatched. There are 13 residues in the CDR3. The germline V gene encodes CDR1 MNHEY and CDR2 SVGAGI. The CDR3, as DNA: TGTGCCAGCAGAGCCGGCGGGGGAGAGACCCAGTACTTC. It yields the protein CASRAGGGETQYF.

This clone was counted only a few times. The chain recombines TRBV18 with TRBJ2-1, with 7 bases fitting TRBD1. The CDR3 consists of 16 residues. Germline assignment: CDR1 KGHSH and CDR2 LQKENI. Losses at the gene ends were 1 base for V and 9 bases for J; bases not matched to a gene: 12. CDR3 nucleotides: TGTGCCAGCTCACCACAGGCCGGGACAGCCCATCCTGAGCAGTTCTTC. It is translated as CASSPQAGTAHPEQFF.

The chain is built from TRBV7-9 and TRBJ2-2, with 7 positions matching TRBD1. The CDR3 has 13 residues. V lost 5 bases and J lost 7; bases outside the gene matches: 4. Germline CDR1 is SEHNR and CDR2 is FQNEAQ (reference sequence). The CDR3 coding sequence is TGTGCCAGCAGCCCAGCAGGGGGCGGGGAGCTGTTTTTT. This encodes CASSPAGGGELFF.

The CDR3 reads CASSLDENTQYF. The CDR3 DNA reads as TGTGCCAGCAGCTTAGACGAGAATACGCAGTATTTT. V usage is TRBV5-4 and J usage is TRBJ2-3; D is undetermined. The CDR3 consists of 12 residues. Trimming took 2 bases from V and 7 from J, leaving 8 bases between them. From germline, CDR1 is SGHNT and CDR2 YYREEE (reference sequence). Using reference TRBV5-4 and TRBJ2-3 for the parts outside the CDR3, the full variable domain is ETGVTQSPTHLIKTRGQQVTLRCSSQSGHNTVSWYQQALGQGPQFIFQYYREEENGRGNFPPRFSGLQFPNYSSELNVNALELDDSALYLCASSLDENTQYFGPGTRLTVL.

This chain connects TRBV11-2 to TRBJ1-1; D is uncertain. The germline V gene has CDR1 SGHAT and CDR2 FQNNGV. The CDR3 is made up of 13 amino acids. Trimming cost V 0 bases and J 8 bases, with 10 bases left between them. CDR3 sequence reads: CASSLDLSNEAFF. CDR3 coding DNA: TGTGCCAGCAGCTTAGATTTAAGCAACGAAGCTTTCTTT.

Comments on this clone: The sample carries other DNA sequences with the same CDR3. The CDR3: CSGLDLGTGGNEQFF. In DNA, the CDR3 is TGCAGCGGATTGGACCTTGGGACAGGGGGCAACGAGCAGTTCTTC. The chain uses TRBV29-1 and TRBJ2-1, with 12 bases lining up with TRBD1. The CDR3 has 15 residues. The germline V gene has CDR1 SQVTM and CDR2 ANQGSEA. The ends lost 7 bases at V and 10 bases at J; junction bases unmatched: 14.

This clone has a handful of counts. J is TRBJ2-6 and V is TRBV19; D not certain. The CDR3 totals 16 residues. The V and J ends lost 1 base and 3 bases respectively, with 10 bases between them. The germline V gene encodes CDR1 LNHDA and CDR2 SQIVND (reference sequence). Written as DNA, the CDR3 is TGTGCCAGTAGTATAGCGGGCGGAAATGGGGCCAACGTCCTGACTTTC. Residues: CASSIAGGNGANVLTF.

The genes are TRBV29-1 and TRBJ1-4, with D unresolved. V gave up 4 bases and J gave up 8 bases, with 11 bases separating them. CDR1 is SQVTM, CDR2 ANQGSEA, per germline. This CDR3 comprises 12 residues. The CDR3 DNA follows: TGCAGCGTTGGACAAGTACGCGAAAAACTGTTTTTT. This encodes CSVGQVREKLFF.

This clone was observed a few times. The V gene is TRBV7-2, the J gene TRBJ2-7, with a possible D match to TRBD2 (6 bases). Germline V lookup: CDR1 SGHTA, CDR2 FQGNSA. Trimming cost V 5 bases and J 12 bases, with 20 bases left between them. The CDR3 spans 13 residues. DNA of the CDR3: TGTGCCAGCAGCGTAGACGGTGGAGGGTGGCGGTACTTC. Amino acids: CASSVDGGGWRYF.

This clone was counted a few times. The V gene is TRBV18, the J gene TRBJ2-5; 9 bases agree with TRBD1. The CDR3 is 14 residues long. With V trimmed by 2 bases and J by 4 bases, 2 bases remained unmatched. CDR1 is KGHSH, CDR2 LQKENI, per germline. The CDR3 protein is CASSPGQGRETQYF. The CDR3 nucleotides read TGTGCCAGCTCACCAGGACAGGGGCGAGAGACCCAGTACTTC.

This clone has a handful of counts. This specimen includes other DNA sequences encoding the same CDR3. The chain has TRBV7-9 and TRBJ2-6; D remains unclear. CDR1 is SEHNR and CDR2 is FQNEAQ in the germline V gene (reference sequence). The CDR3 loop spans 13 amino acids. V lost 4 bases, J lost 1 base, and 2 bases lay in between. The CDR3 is CASSSSGANVLTF. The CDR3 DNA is TGTGCCAGCAGCTCTTCTGGGGCCAACGTCCTGACTTTC.

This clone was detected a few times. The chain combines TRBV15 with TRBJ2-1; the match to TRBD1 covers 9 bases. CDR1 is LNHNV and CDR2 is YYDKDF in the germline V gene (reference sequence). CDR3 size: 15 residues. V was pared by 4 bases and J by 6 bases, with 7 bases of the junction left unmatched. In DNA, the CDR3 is TGTGCCACCAGCACCCCGGGACAGGGACCCAATGAGCAGTTCTTC. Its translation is CATSTPGQGPNEQFF.